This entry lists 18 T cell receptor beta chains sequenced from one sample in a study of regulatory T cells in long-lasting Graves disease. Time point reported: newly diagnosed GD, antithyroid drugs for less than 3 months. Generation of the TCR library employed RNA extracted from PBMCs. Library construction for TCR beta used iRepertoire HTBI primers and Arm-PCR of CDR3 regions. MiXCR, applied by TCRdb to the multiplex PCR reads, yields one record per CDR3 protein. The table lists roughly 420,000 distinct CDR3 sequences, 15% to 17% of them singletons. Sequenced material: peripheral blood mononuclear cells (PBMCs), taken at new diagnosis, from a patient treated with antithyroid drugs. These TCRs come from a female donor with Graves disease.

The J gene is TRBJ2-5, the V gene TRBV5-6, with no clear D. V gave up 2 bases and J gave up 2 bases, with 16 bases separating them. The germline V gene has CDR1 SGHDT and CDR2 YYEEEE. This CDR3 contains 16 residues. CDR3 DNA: TGTGCCAGCAGCTTAATCGCAGGATTTACTCAAGAGACCCAGTACTTC. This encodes CASSLIAGFTQETQYF.

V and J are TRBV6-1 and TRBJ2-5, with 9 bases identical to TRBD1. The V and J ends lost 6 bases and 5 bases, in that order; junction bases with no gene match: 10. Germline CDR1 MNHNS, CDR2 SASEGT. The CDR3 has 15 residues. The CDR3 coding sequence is TGTGCCAGCAGCCGGGACAGGGCCGGAGGGGAGACCCAGTACTTC. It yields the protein CASSRDRAGGETQYF.

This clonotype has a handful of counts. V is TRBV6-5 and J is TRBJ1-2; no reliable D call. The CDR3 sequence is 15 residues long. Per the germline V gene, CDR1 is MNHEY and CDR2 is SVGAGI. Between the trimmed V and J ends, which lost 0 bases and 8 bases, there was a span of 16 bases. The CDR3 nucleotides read TGTGCCAGCAGTTACTCCTCACCCTTGGACGGGGGCTACACCTTC. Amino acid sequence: CASSYSSPLDGGYTF.

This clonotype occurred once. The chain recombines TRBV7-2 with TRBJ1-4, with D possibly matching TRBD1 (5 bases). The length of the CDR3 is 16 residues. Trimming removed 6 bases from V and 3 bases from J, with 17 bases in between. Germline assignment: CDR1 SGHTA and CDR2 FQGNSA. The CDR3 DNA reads TGTGCCAGCAGGGCCGGACACGGACCTTCTAATGAAAAACTGTTTTTT. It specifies CASRAGHGPSNEKLFF. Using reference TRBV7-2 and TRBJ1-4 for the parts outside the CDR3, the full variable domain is GAGVSQSPSNKVTEKGKDVELRCDPISGHTALYWYRQSLGQGLEFLIYFQGNSAPDKSGLPSDRFSAERTGGSVSTLTIQRTQQEDSAVYLCASRAGHGPSNEKLFFGSGTQLSVL.

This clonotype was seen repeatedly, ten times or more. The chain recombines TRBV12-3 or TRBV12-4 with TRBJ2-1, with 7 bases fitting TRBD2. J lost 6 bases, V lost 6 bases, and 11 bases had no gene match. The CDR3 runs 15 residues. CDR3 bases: TGTGCCAGCAGGGAGGTCGCGGGAGTTTCCAATGAGCAGTTCTTC. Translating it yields CASREVAGVSNEQFF.

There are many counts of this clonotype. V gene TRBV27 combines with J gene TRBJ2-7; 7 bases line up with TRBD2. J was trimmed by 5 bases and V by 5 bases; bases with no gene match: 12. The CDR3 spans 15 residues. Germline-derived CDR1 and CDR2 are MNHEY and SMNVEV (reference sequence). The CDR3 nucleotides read TGTGCCAGCAGTCCCCTGCGGGAGCTGTTCAACGAGCAGTACTTC. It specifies CASSPLRELFNEQYF.

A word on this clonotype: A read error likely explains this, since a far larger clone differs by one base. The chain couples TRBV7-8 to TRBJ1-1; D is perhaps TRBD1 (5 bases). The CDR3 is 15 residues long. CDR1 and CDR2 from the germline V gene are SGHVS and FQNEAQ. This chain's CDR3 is CPSRKDNHMNTEAFF. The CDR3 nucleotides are TGTCCCAGCAGGAAGGACAACCACATGAACACTGAAGCTTTCTTT.

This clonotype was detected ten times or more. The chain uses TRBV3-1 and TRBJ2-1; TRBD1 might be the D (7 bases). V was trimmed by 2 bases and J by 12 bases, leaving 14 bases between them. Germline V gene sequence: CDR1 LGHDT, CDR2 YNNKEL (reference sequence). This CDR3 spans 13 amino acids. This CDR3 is CASSQKGGGLQFF. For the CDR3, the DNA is TGTGCCAGCAGCCAAAAAGGAGGGGGCCTGCAGTTCTTC.

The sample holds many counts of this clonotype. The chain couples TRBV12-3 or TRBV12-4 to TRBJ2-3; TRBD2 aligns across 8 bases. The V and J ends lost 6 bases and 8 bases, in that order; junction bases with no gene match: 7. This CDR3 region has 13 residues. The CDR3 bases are TGTGCCAGCAGCTATAGCGGGGAAGGTACGCAGTATTTT. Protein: CASSYSGEGTQYF.

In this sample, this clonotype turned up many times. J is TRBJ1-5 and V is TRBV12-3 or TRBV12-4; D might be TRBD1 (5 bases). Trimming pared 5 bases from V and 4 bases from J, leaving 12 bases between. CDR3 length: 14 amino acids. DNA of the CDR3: TGTGCCAGCAGTATCCGAAGGGGTAATCAGCCCCAGCATTTT. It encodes CASSIRRGNQPQHF.

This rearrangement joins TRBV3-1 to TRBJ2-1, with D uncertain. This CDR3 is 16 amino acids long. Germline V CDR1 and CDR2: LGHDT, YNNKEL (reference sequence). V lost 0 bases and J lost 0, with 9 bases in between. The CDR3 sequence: CASSQDMSGSYNEQFF. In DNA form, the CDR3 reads TGTGCCAGCAGCCAAGATATGTCCGGCTCCTACAATGAGCAGTTCTTC.

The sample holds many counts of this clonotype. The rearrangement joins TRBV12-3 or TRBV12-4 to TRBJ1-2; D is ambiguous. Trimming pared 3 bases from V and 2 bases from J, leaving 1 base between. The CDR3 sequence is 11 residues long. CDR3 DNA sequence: TGTGCCAGCAGTTTGAACTATGGCTACACCTTC. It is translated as CASSLNYGYTF.

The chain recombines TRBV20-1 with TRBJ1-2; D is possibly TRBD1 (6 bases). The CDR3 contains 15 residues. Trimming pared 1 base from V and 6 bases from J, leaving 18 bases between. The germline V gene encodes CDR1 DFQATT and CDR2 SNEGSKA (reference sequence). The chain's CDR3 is CSARGRRGGGNGYTF. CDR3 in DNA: TGCAGTGCTAGAGGTCGACGAGGGGGAGGGAATGGCTACACCTTC.

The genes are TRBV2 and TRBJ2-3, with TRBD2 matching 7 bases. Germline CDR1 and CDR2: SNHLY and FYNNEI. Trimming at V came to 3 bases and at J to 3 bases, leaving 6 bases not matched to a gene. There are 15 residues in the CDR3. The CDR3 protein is CASSERGKITDTQYF. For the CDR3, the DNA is TGTGCCAGCAGTGAGCGGGGGAAGATAACAGATACGCAGTATTTT.

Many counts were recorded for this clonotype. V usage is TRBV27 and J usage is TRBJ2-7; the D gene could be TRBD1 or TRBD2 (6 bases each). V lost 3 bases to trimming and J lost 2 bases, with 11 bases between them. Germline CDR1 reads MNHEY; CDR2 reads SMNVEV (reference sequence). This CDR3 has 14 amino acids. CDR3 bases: TGTGCCAGCAGTTTTTCGGGGGCAGCCTACGAGCAGTACTTC. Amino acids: CASSFSGAAYEQYF.

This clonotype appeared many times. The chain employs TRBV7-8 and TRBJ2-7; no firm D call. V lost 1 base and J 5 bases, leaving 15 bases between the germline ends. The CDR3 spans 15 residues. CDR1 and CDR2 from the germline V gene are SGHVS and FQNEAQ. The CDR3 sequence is CASSLVGSIGHEQYF. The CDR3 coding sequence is TGTGCCAGCAGCTTAGTTGGCTCCATCGGACACGAGCAGTACTTC.

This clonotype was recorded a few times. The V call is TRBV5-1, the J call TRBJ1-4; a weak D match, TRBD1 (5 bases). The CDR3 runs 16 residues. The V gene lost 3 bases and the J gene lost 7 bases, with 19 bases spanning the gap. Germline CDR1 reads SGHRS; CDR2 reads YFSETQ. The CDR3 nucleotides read TGCGCCAGCAGCTCGAATTGGGGCGTCTTCGTTGAAAAACTGTTTTTT. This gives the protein CASSSNWGVFVEKLFF.

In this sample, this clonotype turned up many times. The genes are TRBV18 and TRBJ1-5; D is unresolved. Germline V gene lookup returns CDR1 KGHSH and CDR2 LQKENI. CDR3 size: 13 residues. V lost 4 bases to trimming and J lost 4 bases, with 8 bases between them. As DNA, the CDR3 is TGTGCCAGCTCACTCTACGATAATCAGCCCCAGCATTTT. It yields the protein CASSLYDNQPQHF. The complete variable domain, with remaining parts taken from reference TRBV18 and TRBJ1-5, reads NAGVMQNPRHLVRRRGQEARLRCSPMKGHSHVYWYRQLPEEGLKFMVYLQKENIIDESGMPKERFSAEFPKEGPSILRIQQVVRGDSAAYFCASSLYDNQPQHFGDGTRLSIL.